Listed below are T cell receptor beta chains from one sample, sequenced in a study of blood T cells in healthy people across ages. One entry per CDR3 protein results from TCRdb running MiXCR on the 5' RACE reads. The repertoire holds 1.5 million to 2 million distinct CDR3 sequences, approximately 50% seen once, with roughly 2.1% in the top ten. Sequencing used blood. These TCRs come from a woman in her thirties or forties in good health. The CDR3 runs from the conserved cysteine through the conserved F or W. A D gene is named only where the DNA matches it firmly. Not all rows give a size; the values are once, few, many and, for expanded clones, a class.

j_gene,d_gene,v_gene,abundance,CDR3nt,CDR3aa
TRBJ2-3,TRBD2,TRBV20-1,few,TGCAGTGCTAGGAAAGGCGGGGGGGCTTCAGATACGCAGTATTTT,CSARKGGGASDTQYF
TRBJ1-3,NA,TRBV20-1,NA,TGCAGTGCTACCCCGGACAGCTCTGGAAACACCATATATTTT,CSATPDSSGNTIYF
TRBJ2-3,NA,TRBV10-3,NA,TGTGCCATCAGTGAGGGGGACTCTTCCACAGATACGCAGTATTTT,CAISEGDSSTDTQYF
TRBJ1-6,NA,TRBV28,NA,TGTGCCAGCCAAAATAGATTGCCCTATAATTCACCCCTCCACTTT,CASQNRLPYNSPLHF
TRBJ2-5,NA,TRBV2,NA,TGTGCCAGCGTTAACAGGGGGGGCGTAGAGACCCAGTACTTC,CASVNRGGVETQYF
TRBJ2-5,TRBD1,TRBV7-2,few,TGTGCCAGCAGCTTAGGGGAGGGGACAGGGGGACAGGAGACCCAGTACTTC,CASSLGEGTGGQETQYF
TRBJ2-1,TRBD1,TRBV27,NA,TGTGCCAGCATCCGGGACAGGGTCTCTAATGAGCAGTTCTTC,CASIRDRVSNEQFF
TRBJ1-6,NA,TRBV3-1,NA,TGTGCCAGCAGCCAAGACATGATATATAATTCACCCCTCCACTTT,CASSQDMIYNSPLHF
TRBJ2-7,NA,TRBV5-1,NA,TGCGCCAGCAGCTGGACAGAGAGCCCCTACGAGCAGTACTTC,CASSWTESPYEQYF
TRBJ2-7,NA,TRBV20-1,NA,TGCAGTGCTAGAATTTCGGACAGCCCCTACGAGCAGTACTTC,CSARISDSPYEQYF
TRBJ2-5,NA,TRBV15,NA,TGTGCCACCAGCAGAGCTCAGGCCCCCGAGGAGACCCAGTACTTC,CATSRAQAPEETQYF
TRBJ2-3,NA,TRBV5-1,NA,TGCGCCAGCACGCCTGAGGGGACGTCGGGGGAGCACAACGCGAGGCCATACACAGATACGCAGTATTTT,CASTPEGTSGEHNARPYTDTQYF
TRBJ1-2,NA,TRBV6-6,NA,TGTGCCAGCCGTGGGGAGGCTGGCTACACCTTC,CASRGEAGYTF